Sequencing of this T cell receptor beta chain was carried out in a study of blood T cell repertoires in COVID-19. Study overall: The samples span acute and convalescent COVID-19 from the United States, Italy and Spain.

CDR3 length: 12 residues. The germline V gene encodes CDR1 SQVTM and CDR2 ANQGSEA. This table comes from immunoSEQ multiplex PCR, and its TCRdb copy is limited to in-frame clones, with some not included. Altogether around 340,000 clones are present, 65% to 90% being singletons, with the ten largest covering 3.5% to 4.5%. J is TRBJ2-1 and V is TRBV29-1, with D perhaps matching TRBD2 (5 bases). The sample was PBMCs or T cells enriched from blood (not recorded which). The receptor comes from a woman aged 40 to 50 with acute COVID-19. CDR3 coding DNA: TGCGGAGGAGGTGCCCGACAAATCGAGCAGTTCTTC. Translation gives CGGGARQIEQFF.